A selection of T cell receptor beta chains follows, all from one sample in a study of T-cell memory formation after mild COVID-19. TCRdb re-called the 5' RACE reads through MiXCR, storing one row per CDR3 protein. The table has about 320,000 distinct CDR3 sequences, around an eighth seen once. Material: PBMCs or a T cell subset sorted from them (not recorded which). The receptors come from a man between 18 and 35 years old who had mild COVID-19 (a few samples of this study predate the infection). Cell type and time point are not known. CDR3s include the opening cysteine and the closing phenylalanine or tryptophan. A D gene is named only where the DNA matches it firmly. A clone size is listed for some rows: how often the clone was seen (once, few, many), or a class if it is expanded.

j_call v_call d_call clone_size cdr3_nt cdr3_aa
TRBJ2-5 TRBV5-8 TRBD2 few TGTGCCAGCAGCTTGGGACGGGGGGTACAAGAGACCCAGTACTTC CASSLGRGVQETQYF
TRBJ2-2 TRBV6-2/TRBV6-3 NA NA TGTGCCAGCAGTCACAAGGAGGGCAGGTGGCCCACCGGGGAGCTGTTTTTT CASSHKEGRWPTGELFF
TRBJ1-1 TRBV5-1 TRBD1 few TGCGCCAGCAGATCCGGGACAGGGTACACTGAAGCTTTCTTT CASRSGTGYTEAFF
TRBJ1-5 TRBV12-3/TRBV12-4 NA NA TGTGCCAGCAGTTTCTCACCTGCTTATAGCAATCAGCCCCAGCATTTT CASSFSPAYSNQPQHF
TRBJ2-1 TRBV9 TRBD1 few TGTGCCAGCAGCGTAGGACAGGGCAGCAATGAGCAGTTCTTC CASSVGQGSNEQFF
TRBJ2-3 TRBV5-1 TRBD2 NA TGCGCCAGCAGCTCGGGACTAGCGGGGGCAGATACGCAGTATTTT CASSSGLAGADTQYF
TRBJ2-1 TRBV5-4 NA NA TGTGCCAGCAGCTCCGAGGGAGGCGTCTACAATGAGCAGTTCTTC CASSSEGGVYNEQFF
TRBJ2-1 TRBV28 TRBD2 few TGTGCCAGCAATCCCCGGGGGGGCCCTGGCCATGAGCAGTTCTTC CASNPRGGPGHEQFF
TRBJ2-5 TRBV28 NA NA TGTGCCAGCAGTTACAACAGACAGGCCATCCTTGAAGAGACCCAGTACTTC CASSYNRQAILEETQYF
TRBJ2-3 TRBV28 NA few TGTGCCAGCAGTTTAATCTCCGGGATTATTAGCACAGATACGCAGTATTTT CASSLISGIISTDTQYF
TRBJ1-5 TRBV27 NA NA TGTGCCAGCAGATCAGGGGTGTTGCATCAGCCCCAGCATTTT CASRSGVLHQPQHF
TRBJ1-6 TRBV6-2/TRBV6-3 NA few TGTGCCAGCAGCCCCTCCGGCAGTAGGAGTTCACCCCTCCACTTT CASSPSGSRSSPLHF
TRBJ2-3 TRBV20-1 TRBD2 few TGCAGTCTACTCCGGGCTGTTAGCGGGGGGGATACGCAGTATTTT CSLLRAVSGGDTQYF
TRBJ1-2 TRBV6-2/TRBV6-3 NA NA TGTGCCAGCAGTTACTCAGGGGGTCTTACCTTC CASSYSGGLTF
TRBJ2-3 TRBV24-1 TRBD2 NA TGTGCCACCAGTGATTCTACGGGGGGACCCAAGGATACGCAGTATTTT CATSDSTGGPKDTQYF
TRBJ1-4 TRBV6-2/TRBV6-3 TRBD1 few TGTGCCAGCAGCGAACCGGGACAGGGGAAGGAAAAACTGTTTTTT CASSEPGQGKEKLFF
TRBJ2-7 TRBV5-1 TRBD1 NA TGCGCCAGCAGCCGGGGGACAGGGCTGGTGGACGAGCAGTACTTC CASSRGTGLVDEQYF
TRBJ2-1 TRBV18 TRBD2 few TGTGCCAGCTCACCGACTAGCGGATCGGATGAGCAGTTCTTC CASSPTSGSDEQFF
TRBJ2-1 TRBV10-3 NA NA TGTGCCATCAGGGGGGCGACGTTGAATGAGCAGTTCTTC CAIRGATLNEQFF
TRBJ2-4 TRBV2 TRBD2 NA TGTGCCAGCAGTGAAGTCGGGGGGAACATTCAGTACTTC CASSEVGGNIQYF
TRBJ1-2 TRBV7-2 NA NA TGTGCCAGCAGCTTTCGGGGACGCCAATATGGCTACACCTTC CASSFRGRQYGYTF
TRBJ2-1 TRBV9 TRBD2 NA TGTGCCAGCAGCACCCCCCGGGGGGGCGGGGGGTTGACGAATGAGCAGTTCTTC CASSTPRGGGGLTNEQFF
TRBJ2-5 TRBV20-1 TRBD1 NA TGCAGTGCTGGGGCAGGGGGCAAGGAGACCCAGTACTTC CSAGAGGKETQYF
TRBJ1-1 TRBV6-5 TRBD1 NA TGTGCCAGCATCCCGACAGGGGGGACTAACACTGAAGCTTTCTTT CASIPTGGTNTEAFF
TRBJ2-5 TRBV6-5 NA NA TGTGCCAGCAGTACGGGTCGAGAGACCCAGTACTTC CASSTGRETQYF
TRBJ1-1 TRBV18 NA NA TGTGCCAGCTCACCGTGGACTCCGGGGCGGAACACTGAAGCTTTCTTT CASSPWTPGRNTEAFF
TRBJ2-3 TRBV14 NA NA TGTGCCAGCAGCCAGCCGGGGGCGATCACAGATACGCAGTATTTT CASSQPGAITDTQYF
TRBJ1-1 TRBV5-4 NA NA TGTGCCAGCAGCCGTACGCAGGGTAACACTGAAGCTTTCTTT CASSRTQGNTEAFF
TRBJ1-1 TRBV18 NA few TGTGCCAGCTCGTACACGGGGGAAACTGAAGCTTTCTTT CASSYTGETEAFF
TRBJ2-3 TRBV7-9 NA NA TGTGCCAGCAGCCCCCGCCGGAGCGGCGCACTCACAGATACGCAGTATTTT CASSPRRSGALTDTQYF
TRBJ1-6 TRBV9 NA few TGTGCCAGCAGCGTAGAAGGGCAGGGGAATTCACCCCTCCACTTT CASSVEGQGNSPLHF
TRBJ2-5 TRBV20-1 NA NA TGCAGTGCTAGTCCCCCCCTCGGGGGGCCAGTAGGAGAGACCCAGTACTTC CSASPPLGGPVGETQYF
TRBJ1-6 TRBV12-3/TRBV12-4 NA few TGTGCCAGCAGTTACAGGTCTTCACCCCTCCACTTT CASSYRSSPLHF
TRBJ1-2 TRBV27 NA few TGTGCCAGCAGTCCAGGTTGGGGCCCTAACTATGGCTACACCTTC CASSPGWGPNYGYTF
TRBJ2-3 TRBV5-1 NA NA TGCGCCAGCAGCGATCGGGGGCTCGTAACGCAGTATTTT CASSDRGLVTQYF
TRBJ2-1 TRBV7-7 TRBD2 NA TGTGCTAGCAGCTTAGGGGACGGGGGGGCTGGTGAGCAGTTCTTC CASSLGDGGAGEQFF
TRBJ1-1 TRBV4-1 NA NA TGCGCCAGCAGCCTCGCCGGACCCGAGGTCTTT CASSLAGPEVF
TRBJ2-5 TRBV27 TRBD2 NA TGTGCCAGCAGTTTATCAGGACTAGAAGAGACCCAGTACTTC CASSLSGLEETQYF
TRBJ1-2 TRBV4-3 TRBD1 few TGCGCCAGCAGCGAAGAGGGACAGAGCTATGGCTACACCTTC CASSEEGQSYGYTF
TRBJ1-2 TRBV20-1 TRBD1 NA TGCAGTGCTACGGACAGGGTGGGTTATGGCTACACCTTC CSATDRVGYGYTF
TRBJ2-7 TRBV6-2/TRBV6-3 NA NA TGTGCCAGCACAGATATATCCAACTACGAGCAGTACTTC CASTDISNYEQYF
TRBJ1-4 TRBV6-2/TRBV6-3 TRBD1 NA TGTGCCAGCAGGAGACAGGGTCGGCATAATGAAAAACTGTTTTTT CASRRQGRHNEKLFF
TRBJ2-6 TRBV12-3/TRBV12-4 NA many TGTGCCAGCAGTTTAGCGCCCGATCCCTTGGATTTGGGTGGGGCCAACGTCCTGACTTTC CASSLAPDPLDLGGANVLTF
TRBJ1-1 TRBV6-2/TRBV6-3 NA NA TGTGCCAGCAGTCGATTTATGAACACTGAAGCTTTCTTT CASSRFMNTEAFF
TRBJ2-5 TRBV7-9 NA few TGTGCCAGCAGCACGCCTACTGGGGGAGCGGAGACCCAGTACTTC CASSTPTGGAETQYF
TRBJ1-3 TRBV7-2 NA NA TGTGCCAGCGGCTCGGACAGCCGCTCTGGAAACACCATATATTTT CASGSDSRSGNTIYF
TRBJ1-1 TRBV4-3 NA few TGCGCCAGCAGCCAAGAAGTGAACATGAACACTGAAGCTTTCTTT CASSQEVNMNTEAFF
TRBJ1-1 TRBV6-5 NA NA TGTGCCAGCAGTTCTGGCTCGGACACTGAAGCTTTCTTT CASSSGSDTEAFF
TRBJ2-3 TRBV24-1 TRBD2 few TGTGCCACCAGTGCCAGCGGGGGCTCTAGCACAGATACGCAGTATTTT CATSASGGSSTDTQYF
TRBJ2-5 TRBV10-3 NA few TGTGCCACCACGGCCGGTACCCAAGAGACCCAGTACTTC CATTAGTQETQYF
TRBJ2-3 TRBV6-2/TRBV6-3 NA few TGTGCCAGCTCGAACCGTCACCCCACAGATACGCAGTATTTT CASSNRHPTDTQYF
TRBJ2-3 TRBV6-2/TRBV6-3 TRBD2 many TGTGCCAGCACTCCTACCACCTTAGCGGGGACGCAGTATTTT CASTPTTLAGTQYF
TRBJ2-5 TRBV5-1 NA few TGCGCCAGCAGCTTGGGTTCTCGCGCCGGAGAGACCCAGTACTTC CASSLGSRAGETQYF
TRBJ1-1 TRBV7-9 NA NA TGTGCCAGCAGCCCCAAAAGACGTATCATGAACACTGAAGCTTTCTTT CASSPKRRIMNTEAFF
TRBJ1-5 TRBV5-5 TRBD1 few TGTGCCAGCAGCTTGGCACAGGGGGCATCCCAGCATTTT CASSLAQGASQHF
TRBJ1-1 TRBV7-8 TRBD1 NA TGTGCCAGCAGCTTCCACAGGGGAATCACTGAAGCTTTCTTT CASSFHRGITEAFF
TRBJ2-5 TRBV7-9 TRBD1 few TGTGCCAGCAGCTCCCCCGCCCGGGACAGACTTAGAGTGGCCCAGTACTTC CASSSPARDRLRVAQYF
TRBJ2-7 TRBV5-5 NA few TGTGCCAGCAGCTCTTACGAGTACGAGCAGTACTTC CASSSYEYEQYF